The 30 T cell receptor beta chains in this list originate from one sample, sequenced in a study of T cells in localized non-small cell lung cancer. Assay: immunoSEQ multiplex PCR; the TCRdb copy retains only in-frame clones and omits some. The table records approximately 33,000 clones, around nine tenths of them present only once. Source: peripheral blood, taken before any cancer treatment. These receptor sequences come from a female donor over 55 with stage I lung adenocarcinoma.

The chain employs TRBV7-3 and TRBJ2-3, with no clear D. Trimming cost V 1 base and J 1 base, with 6 bases left between them. Germline CDR1 SGHTA, CDR2 FQGTGA. The CDR3 contains 14 residues. The CDR3 sequence: CASSLSAGTDTQYF. The CDR3, as DNA: TGTGCCAGCAGCTTAAGTGCCGGCACAGATACGCAGTATTTT.

The V gene is TRBV7-2, the J gene TRBJ1-4, with a possible D match to TRBD1 (6 bases). Germline CDR1 is SGHTA and CDR2 is FQGNSA. The V end was cut by 1 base, the J end by 14 bases, with 17 bases between. The CDR3 runs to 14 residues. Here the CDR3 reads CASSLVARGTGLFF. CDR3 bases: TGTGCCAGCAGCTTAGTTGCGAGAGGTACAGGGCTGTTTTTT.

This clone appeared once. V usage is TRBV18 and J usage is TRBJ1-2, with D perhaps TRBD1 (5 bases). CDR1 is KGHSH and CDR2 is LQKENI in the germline V gene. V dropped 0 bases and J dropped 4 bases, with 18 bases sitting between them. The CDR3 consists of 17 residues. CDR3 sequence (DNA): TGTGCCAGCTCACCACCCGGGGGGGACGGGCTACGCTATGGCTACACCTTC. Encoded protein: CASSPPGGDGLRYGYTF.

The rearrangement joins TRBV19 to TRBJ2-7, with a tentative D call TRBD2 (6 bases). The V end was cut by 1 base, the J end by 3 bases, with 16 bases between. The CDR3 runs 16 residues. Germline assignment: CDR1 LNHDA and CDR2 SQIVND (reference sequence). The CDR3 reads CASSIVVSGGDYEQYF. Written as DNA, the CDR3 is TGTGCCAGTAGTATAGTCGTGTCCGGGGGAGACTACGAGCAGTACTTC.

This chain links TRBV5-1 with TRBJ2-3; D possibly corresponds to TRBD2 (5 bases). V was cut by 6 bases and J by 0 bases, with 11 bases left in between. The CDR3 totals 14 residues. Germline CDR1 and CDR2: SGHRS and YFSETQ. For the CDR3, the DNA is TGCGCCAGCAAACAGCGGCTAAGCACAGATACGCAGTATTTT. Translated, it gives CASKQRLSTDTQYF. The variable domain in full, completed from reference TRBV5-1 and TRBJ2-3, reads KAGVTQTPRYLIKTRGQQVTLSCSPISGHRSVSWYQQTPGQGLQFLFEYFSETQRNKGNFPGRFSGRQFSNSRSEMNVSTLELGDSALYLCASKQRLSTDTQYFGPGTRLTVL.

This CDR3 is CASSLAPGTGTYEQYF. Written as DNA, the CDR3 is TGTGCCAGCAGCTTAGCGCCCGGGACAGGGACCTACGAGCAGTACTTC. This rearrangement joins TRBV7-9 to TRBJ2-7, with 9 bases fitting TRBD1. V lost 0 bases, J lost 2 bases, and 5 bases stayed unmatched. The germline gives CDR1 SEHNR, CDR2 FQNEAQ (reference sequence). The CDR3 extends over 16 amino acids.

The chain recombines TRBV11-2 with TRBJ1-2; 7 bases map to TRBD1. This CDR3 region has 13 residues. With 3 bases clipped from V and 5 bases from J, the junction kept 3 bases outside the gene matches. Germline assignment: CDR1 SGHAT and CDR2 FQNNGV. The CDR3 spells CASSFGTAYGYTF. DNA for the CDR3: TGTGCCAGCAGCTTTGGGACAGCGTATGGCTACACCTTC.

The chain employs TRBV18 and TRBJ2-7, with D unresolved. The CDR3 length is 12 residues. Trimming pared 4 bases from V and 5 bases from J, leaving 9 bases between. Germline lookup yields CDR1 KGHSH and CDR2 LQKENI. This CDR3 is CASSQGPDEQYF. CDR3 coding DNA: TGTGCCAGCTCACAGGGTCCGGACGAGCAGTACTTC.

This sequence joins TRBV5-1 and TRBJ1-3, with 8 bases aligning to TRBD1. V gave up 0 bases and J gave up 4 bases; unmatched junction bases: 9. This CDR3 spans 17 amino acids. Germline CDR1 and CDR2: SGHRS and YFSETQ. Here the CDR3 reads CASSLGRQGAKGNTIYF. CDR3 nucleotide sequence: TGCGCCAGCAGCTTGGGTCGGCAGGGGGCGAAGGGAAACACCATATATTTT.

V and J are TRBV19 and TRBJ2-3; TRBD1 is a possible D gene (6 bases). Germline V gene data show CDR1 as LNHDA and CDR2 as SQIVND (reference sequence). CDR3 length equals 15 residues. The V end was cut by 6 bases, the J end by 5 bases, with 18 bases between. The CDR3 DNA reads TGTGCCAGTAGGGTCAGGGGTCGCGGAGAAGATACGCAGTATTTT. Encoded protein: CASRVRGRGEDTQYF.

The chain combines TRBV12-5 with TRBJ2-5; perhaps TRBD2 as D (6 bases). The CDR3 has 13 amino acids. CDR1 and CDR2 (germline): LGHNT, FRNRAP. Trimming stripped 7 bases from V and 1 base from J, with 10 bases between. In DNA form, the CDR3 reads TGTGCTAGTGCTCGGGGGAGCCAAGAGACCCAGTACTTC. It codes for CASARGSQETQYF.

The rearrangement uses TRBV10-3 and TRBJ2-1; 9 positions agree with TRBD2. Trimming took 8 bases from V and 12 from J; bases not matched to a gene: 14. Germline V gene lookup returns CDR1 ENHRY and CDR2 SYGVKD. The CDR3 length is 14 residues. The CDR3 region has the DNA TGTGCCATCGGTATTGCGGGGGGGCCAGAACGGCAGTTCTTC. Translated, it gives CAIGIAGGPERQFF.

This chain connects TRBV6-1 to TRBJ1-6, with D unresolved. The ends were cut back, 6 bases at V and 0 bases at J, with 3 bases in the middle. This CDR3 comprises 13 residues. Per the germline V gene, CDR1 is MNHNS and CDR2 is SASEGT. The CDR3 loop is CASSSSYNSPLHF. CDR3 in DNA: TGTGCCAGCAGCAGCTCCTATAATTCACCCCTCCACTTT.

This chain joins TRBV6-5 and TRBJ1-2; D unclear. Germline V gene lookup returns CDR1 MNHEY and CDR2 SVGAGI. This CDR3 has 14 amino acids. Trimming left V 0 bases short and J 7 bases short, with 12 bases between. This CDR3 is CASSYSGVVGGYTF. In nucleotides, the CDR3 is TGTGCCAGCAGTTACTCTGGGGTCGTCGGTGGCTACACCTTC.

V usage is TRBV21-1 and J usage is TRBJ1-2. TRBV21-1 is flagged as a pseudogene. The CDR3 is made up of 16 amino acids. For the CDR3, the DNA is TGTGCCAGCAGCAAAGTAAGGGAGGGAGTGAACTATGGCTACACCTTC. Protein product: CASSKVREGVNYGYTF.

The rearrangement joins TRBV7-2 to TRBJ1-3; 7 positions agree with TRBD1. V shed 5 bases, J shed 2 bases, and the junction held 6 bases outside the gene matches. CDR3 length equals 15 residues. The V gene's germline CDR1 is SGHTA and CDR2 FQGNSA. DNA of the CDR3: TGTGCCAGCAGCCGTACAGGGGACGCTGGAAACACCATATATTTT. Translation gives CASSRTGDAGNTIYF. Full variable domain (missing parts from reference TRBV7-2 and TRBJ1-3): GAGVSQSPSNKVTEKGKDVELRCDPISGHTALYWYRQSLGQGLEFLIYFQGNSAPDKSGLPSDRFSAERTGGSVSTLTIQRTQQEDSAVYLCASSRTGDAGNTIYFGEGSWLTVV.

This chain links TRBV6-1 with TRBJ1-4; D unresolved. This CDR3 is built from 15 residues. Germline lookup yields CDR1 MNHNS and CDR2 SASEGT. V shed 2 bases and J shed 4 bases, with 11 bases lying between them. The DNA of the CDR3 is TGTGCCAGCAGTGAACTGGGGATCGTTAATGAAAAACTGTTTTTT. Protein sequence: CASSELGIVNEKLFF.

This clone is medium-sized within its sample. V usage is TRBV6-5 and J usage is TRBJ1-2; D is ambiguous. Trimming removed 6 bases from V and 7 bases from J, with 12 bases in between. Germline-derived CDR1 and CDR2 are MNHEY and SVGAGI. The CDR3 is made up of 12 amino acids. The CDR3 DNA reads as TGTGCCAGCAGCCTAGTGGGTAGTGGCTACACCTTC. This translates into CASSLVGSGYTF.

The chain recombines TRBV13 with TRBJ2-1; 11 positions match TRBD1. This CDR3 is built from 16 residues. Germline V gene sequence: CDR1 PRHDT, CDR2 FYEKMQ (reference sequence). J gave up 6 bases and V 3 bases, and 7 bases lay outside the gene matches. In DNA, the CDR3 is TGTGCCAGCAGCTTTAATGGACAGGGGGCTATCAATGAGCAGTTCTTC. This sequence encodes CASSFNGQGAINEQFF.

The V and J genes are TRBV5-1 and TRBJ2-3, with TRBD1 matching over 8 bases. Germline-derived CDR1 and CDR2 are SGHRS and YFSETQ. With V trimmed by 4 bases and J by 0 bases, 4 bases remained unmatched. CDR3 length: 15 residues. The CDR3 nucleotides read TGCGCCAGCAGCCCAGGACAGGGAAGCACAGATACGCAGTATTTT. It codes for CASSPGQGSTDTQYF.

The chain carries TRBV19 and TRBJ1-4; no clear D gene. The CDR3 extends over 19 amino acids. From germline, CDR1 is LNHDA and CDR2 SQIVND (reference sequence). Trimming took off 3 bases at V and 5 bases at J, with 25 bases between the two ends. The DNA of the CDR3 is TGTGCCAGTAGTATGGTCTCTCAAGGTGGGCCGGGTCCGAATGAAAAACTGTTTTTT. Translating it yields CASSMVSQGGPGPNEKLFF.

The rearrangement uses TRBV14 and TRBJ2-3; 9 bases align to TRBD1. The germline V gene has CDR1 SGHDN and CDR2 FVKESK. The CDR3 length is 16 residues. V gave up 1 base and J gave up 4 bases; unmatched junction bases: 6. CDR3 protein: CASSQVGTGRADTQYF. The CDR3 bases are TGTGCCAGCAGCCAAGTGGGGACAGGGCGGGCAGATACGCAGTATTTT.

The J gene is TRBJ2-3, the V gene TRBV5-1; D is unresolved. This CDR3 spans 12 amino acids. CDR1 and CDR2 from the germline V gene are SGHRS and YFSETQ. The V gene lost 0 bases and the J gene lost 3 bases, with 2 bases spanning the gap. This chain's CDR3 is CASSLATDTQYF. In nucleotides, the CDR3 is TGCGCCAGCAGCTTGGCGACAGATACGCAGTATTTT.

The chain uses TRBV9 and TRBJ1-1, with D uncertain. The CDR3 loop spans 16 amino acids. V shed 0 bases and J shed 1 base, with 13 bases lying between them. Germline V CDR1 and CDR2: SGDLS, YYNGEE. The CDR3 sequence: CASSVVVWDTNTEAFF. For the CDR3, the DNA is TGTGCCAGCAGCGTAGTAGTCTGGGATACGAACACTGAAGCTTTCTTT.

For the CDR3, the DNA is TGTGCCAGCAGGCCGGGACAGGGCCCTAATTCACCCCTCCACTTT. This translates into CASRPGQGPNSPLHF. V usage is TRBV28 and J usage is TRBJ1-6, with TRBD1 matching 9 bases. The CDR3 is 15 residues long. The germline V gene encodes CDR1 MDHEN and CDR2 SYDVKM. V trimming: 6 bases; J trimming: 6 bases; junction bases outside the gene matches: 6. Together with reference TRBV28 and TRBJ1-6, the CDR3 gives the full variable domain: DVKVTQSSRYLVKRTGEKVFLECVQDMDHENMFWYRQDPGLGLRLIYFSYDVKMKEKGDIPEGYSVSREKKERFSLILESASTNQTSMYLCASRPGQGPNSPLHFGNGTRLTVT.

The V and J genes are TRBV7-9 and TRBJ2-1; 11 bases are shared with TRBD1. J lost 2 bases, V lost 2 bases, and 2 bases had no gene match. The CDR3 is 16 residues long. CDR1 SEHNR and CDR2 FQNEAQ come from the germline V gene (reference sequence). The CDR3 here is CASSLWTGGPYNEQFF. CDR3 nucleotides: TGTGCCAGCAGCTTATGGACAGGGGGCCCCTACAATGAGCAGTTCTTC.

V gene TRBV19 combines with J gene TRBJ2-5; D call uncertain. V lost 8 bases and J lost 2, with 9 bases in between. This CDR3 region has 12 residues. The germline CDR1 and CDR2 sequences are LNHDA and SQIVND (reference sequence). CDR3 in amino acids: CASSRLQETQYF. The DNA of the CDR3 is TGTGCCAGTTCTCGGCTGCAAGAGACCCAGTACTTC.

The rearrangement joins TRBV5-1 to TRBJ2-7; D possibly corresponds to TRBD2 (5 bases). V was cut by 4 bases and J by 1 base, with 12 bases left in between. This CDR3 has 14 amino acids. Per the germline V gene, CDR1 is SGHRS and CDR2 is YFSETQ. Here the CDR3 reads CASSEGLPSYEQYF. CDR3 nucleotide sequence: TGCGCCAGCAGCGAAGGACTTCCTTCCTACGAGCAGTACTTC.

The chain is built from TRBV7-9 and TRBJ2-1; no definite D call. V was cut by 5 bases and J by 0 bases, with 17 bases left in between. The germline V gene encodes CDR1 SEHNR and CDR2 FQNEAQ (reference sequence). CDR3 length equals 17 residues. DNA for the CDR3: TGTGCCAGCAGCCCAAAATCAACTACCTACTCCTACAATGAGCAGTTCTTC. Protein: CASSPKSTTYSYNEQFF.

This chain joins TRBV29-1 and TRBJ1-1, with 7 bases aligning to TRBD1. With V trimmed by 7 bases and J by 1 base, 12 bases remained unmatched. CDR1 and CDR2 (germline): SQVTM, ANQGSEA. The CDR3 sequence is 15 residues long. CDR3 in amino acids: CSALTGLFWNTEAFF. For the CDR3, the DNA is TGCAGCGCCCTGACAGGGTTGTTTTGGAACACTGAAGCTTTCTTT.